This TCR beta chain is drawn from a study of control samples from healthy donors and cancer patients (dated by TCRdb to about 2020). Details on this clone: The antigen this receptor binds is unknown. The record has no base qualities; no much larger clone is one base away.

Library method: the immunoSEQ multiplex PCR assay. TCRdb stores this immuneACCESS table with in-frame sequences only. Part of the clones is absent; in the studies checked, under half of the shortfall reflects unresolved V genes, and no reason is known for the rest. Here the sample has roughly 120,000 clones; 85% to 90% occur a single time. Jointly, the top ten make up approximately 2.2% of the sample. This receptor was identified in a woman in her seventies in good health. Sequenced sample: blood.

The CDR3 reads CASSLVRVAGRLTPQETQYF. The bases read TGCGCCAGCAGCTTGGTACGGGTCGCAGGGCGGCTCACACCCCAAGAGACCCAGTACTTC. The chain is encoded by TRBV5-1 joined to TRBJ2-5; possibly the D gene is TRBD1, per 5 matching bases. The junction shows trimming of 0 bases on V and 1 base on J, plus 25 bases between the germline ends. The CDR3 sequence holds 20 residues, the cysteine and phenylalanine included. Here the CDR3 DNA is all that survives: 60 bases in frame from base 1. Reading the germline V gene gives CDR1 SGHRS and CDR2 YFSETQ. The CDR3 plus the reference TRBV5-1 and TRBJ2-5 genes for the other parts give the full variable domain: KAGVTQTPRYLIKTRGQQVTLSCSPISGHRSVSWYQQTPGQGLQFLFEYFSETQRNKGNFPGRFSGRQFSNSRSEMNVSTLELGDSALYLCASSLVRVAGRLTPQETQYFGPGTRLLVL.